The sequence of this T cell receptor (beta chain) was determined in a study of blood T cells in healthy people across ages. Staff drew around 10 milliliters of peripheral blood from each donor. Then a second PCR, running roughly 7 to 11 cycles, was carried out with a sample-barcoded 5' primer and a J-beta primer mix. There were at least 2.5 million CDR3-containing paired-end reads obtained from each sample. MiXCR, run by TCRdb on the 5' RACE reads, gives a single entry per CDR3 protein. Here the sample spans 540,000 or so distinct CDR3 sequences, approximately 25% being singletons. The CDR3 length is 17 residues. Trimming removed 5 bases from V and 0 bases from J, with 14 bases in between. These same data were also listed under a study on T cells of mothers and their children. That paper adds: Sample barcodes and 2-4 random nucleotides came from the second PCR's M1S primer. Related mother-child pairs shared marginally more repertoire than unrelated pairs, though not significantly.

The chain has TRBV12-3 or TRBV12-4 and TRBJ2-6; D unresolved. This sequence originates from a boy aged 5-17 years in good health. The sequenced sample was blood. This chain's CDR3 is CASSPQWGISGANVLTF. The CDR3 bases are TGTGCCAGCAGTCCGCAGTGGGGTATCTCTGGGGCCAACGTCCTGACTTTC.